The clone carrying this T cell receptor beta chain was seen repeatedly, ten times or more. As yet, its antigen is unknown. Diagnosis rested on symptoms, serum thyroxine and TRAb, thyroid ultrasound, and orbital computed tomography. Blood was drawn at first hyperthyroidism diagnosis, before any ophthalmopathy symptoms. This entry belongs to a study of T cells in Graves' hyperthyroidism and ophthalmopathy. Whole-study findings and limits: In the blood, most expanded thyroid clonotypes above 0.001 appeared as well. The model identified upcoming ophthalmopathy a median about six months ahead of onset.

Germline lookup yields CDR1 SNHLY and CDR2 FYNNEI. J was trimmed by 2 bases and V by 5 bases; bases with no gene match: 11. The CDR3 covers 18 residues. Amplification of TCR beta CDR3 regions was performed using RNA transcripts as template. The primer set for the first-round RT-PCR of the TCR CDR3 was HTBI. TCRdb called the multiplex PCR reads again in MiXCR, with one record for every CDR3 protein. This table has about 380,000 distinct CDR3 sequences, about 13% appearing once. The TCR comes from a man aged 30-40 years with Graves' hyperthyroidism that later progressed to Graves' ophthalmopathy. Input material: blood. The J gene is TRBJ2-7, the V gene TRBV2; TRBD2 matches at 14 bases. DNA of the CDR3: TGTGCCAGCAGTACCGGACTAGCGGGGGGCCAGTGGGCCTACGAGCAGTACTTC. Translation gives CASSTGLAGGQWAYEQYF.